The 22 T cell receptor beta chains in this list originate from one sample, sequenced in a study of control samples from healthy donors and cancer patients. Profiling relied on immunoSEQ multiplex PCR, and the TCRdb table lists in-frame clones only, not all of them. The repertoire has approximately 100,000 clones, about 89% of them found once; the top ten carry 7.8%. Sequences were obtained from blood. The receptor source for this set is a man aged 25-45 years in good health.

The chain recombines TRBV12-3 or TRBV12-4 with TRBJ1-5; a possible D gene is TRBD1 (5 bases). The CDR3 is made up of 12 amino acids. V gave up 0 bases and J gave up 9 bases, with 6 bases separating them. CDR3 region: CASSLAGGPQHF. CDR3 nucleotides: TGTGCCAGCAGTTTAGCGGGGGGGCCCCAGCATTTT.

The chain uses TRBV9 and TRBJ1-3; D remains ambiguous. This CDR3 is built from 13 residues. CDR1 is SGDLS, CDR2 YYNGEE, per germline. V was clipped by 2 bases and J by 4 bases, with 7 bases between them. CDR3 residues: CASSVMNGNTIYF. The CDR3 nucleotides read TGTGCCAGCAGCGTTATGAACGGAAACACCATATATTTT.

The rearrangement uses TRBV12-3 or TRBV12-4 and TRBJ2-3; 7 positions match TRBD2. Losses at the gene ends were 6 bases for V and 6 bases for J; bases not matched to a gene: 6. The CDR3 is made up of 13 amino acids. CDR3 sequence: CASSLLGGDTQYF. For the CDR3, the DNA is TGTGCCAGCAGCCTCCTGGGGGGGGATACGCAGTATTTT.

This sequence joins TRBV5-1 and TRBJ2-3; 8 nucleotides align to TRBD1. The V gene end was trimmed by 4 bases and the J gene end by 0 bases; junction bases not matched to a gene: 13. In germline, CDR1 is SGHRS, CDR2 YFSETQ. The CDR3 covers 18 residues. In DNA form, the CDR3 reads TGCGCCAGCAGCCCTGGACAGGGAATTTCTTTCAGCACAGATACGCAGTATTTT. It specifies CASSPGQGISFSTDTQYF. Full variable domain (rest looked up from reference TRBV5-1 and TRBJ2-3): KAGVTQTPRYLIKTRGQQVTLSCSPISGHRSVSWYQQTPGQGLQFLFEYFSETQRNKGNFPGRFSGRQFSNSRSEMNVSTLELGDSALYLCASSPGQGISFSTDTQYFGPGTRLTVL.

The chain carries TRBV3-1 (or the pseudogene TRBV3-2) and TRBJ1-2, with D uncertain. CDR3 size: 15 residues. The V end was cut by 0 bases, the J end by 2 bases, with 10 bases between. The V gene's germline CDR1 is LGHDT and CDR2 YNNKEL (reference sequence). Here the CDR3 DNA reads TGTGCCAGCAGCCAAGATCTGGGCCTAAACTATGGCTACACCTTC. As protein: CASSQDLGLNYGYTF.

This CDR3 reads CARSLTRTFISNYGYTF. Written as DNA, the CDR3 is TGTGCCAGATCGTTGACAAGAACCTTTATTTCGAACTATGGCTACACCTTC. The chain employs TRBV6-4 and TRBJ1-2; no clear D gene. The CDR3 totals 17 residues. V lost 9 bases to trimming and J lost 2 bases, with 25 bases between them. Germline V gene lookup returns CDR1 MRHNA and CDR2 SNTAGT.

V and J are TRBV24-1 and TRBJ2-2; D not certain. The V gene's germline CDR1 is KGHDR and CDR2 SFDVKD. This CDR3 comprises 16 residues. V was pared by 1 base and J by 6 bases, with 14 bases between. CDR3 bases: TGTGCCACCAGTGATTTAAGGGCGGTTGGTCCCGGGGAGCTGTTTTTT. Protein: CATSDLRAVGPGELFF.

J is TRBJ2-3 and V is TRBV28; the match to TRBD2 covers 8 bases. The CDR3 sequence is 16 residues long. The J segment lost 7 bases and the V segment lost 2 bases, leaving 11 bases of the junction unmatched. Germline V gene lookup returns CDR1 MDHEN and CDR2 SYDVKM. Written as DNA, the CDR3 is TGTGCCAGCAGTTTAGGTAGCGGGGCTGGGTGGTATACGCAGTATTTT. Its protein is CASSLGSGAGWYTQYF.

This clone was seen only a few times. The CDR3 DNA is TGTGCCAGCAGCCACGTAGCGGGAAGGTACGAGCAGTACTTC. Its translation: CASSHVAGRYEQYF. This chain joins TRBV14 and TRBJ2-7, with 8 bases identical to TRBD2. The length of the CDR3 is 14 residues. The J segment lost 4 bases and the V segment lost 3 bases, leaving 5 bases of the junction unmatched. Germline-derived CDR1 and CDR2 are SGHDN and FVKESK.

The chain is built from TRBV9 and TRBJ2-2; 11 positions match TRBD2. Germline V gene sequence: CDR1 SGDLS, CDR2 YYNGEE. The CDR3 loop spans 19 amino acids. The V segment lost 0 bases and the J segment 6 bases; nucleotides outside the gene matches: 13. This chain's CDR3 is CASSVGGLAGPLGSGELFF. The DNA for the CDR3 is TGTGCCAGCAGCGTAGGCGGACTAGCGGGTCCCCTCGGCTCCGGGGAGCTGTTTTTT.

The V call is TRBV4-2, the J call TRBJ1-3; no firm D call. The CDR3 is 14 amino acids. V lost 5 bases, J lost 5 bases, and 13 bases lay in between. CDR1 and CDR2 (germline): LGHNA, YNFKEQ. The CDR3 here is CASSLHKLRNTIYF. DNA of the CDR3: TGTGCCAGCAGCTTACACAAGTTGCGAAACACCATATATTTT.

The chain employs TRBV19 and TRBJ2-3, with 9 nucleotides matching TRBD2. CDR1 LNHDA and CDR2 SQIVND come from the germline V gene (reference sequence). The V gene end was trimmed by 5 bases and the J gene end by 6 bases; junction bases not matched to a gene: 9. The CDR3 consists of 15 residues. The CDR3 DNA follows: TGTGCCAGTAGTTCCCCTAGCGGGGCGTTGGATACGCAGTATTTT. As protein: CASSSPSGALDTQYF.

V and J are TRBV7-9 and TRBJ1-4; 8 bases are a match to TRBD1. Per the germline V gene, CDR1 is SEHNR and CDR2 is FQNEAQ (reference sequence). CDR3 size: 14 residues. With 4 bases clipped from V and 7 bases from J, the junction kept 5 bases outside the gene matches. The CDR3 sequence: CASSSTGDSEKLFF. CDR3 nucleotide sequence: TGTGCCAGCAGCTCGACAGGGGATAGTGAAAAACTGTTTTTT.

The rearrangement uses TRBV7-8 and TRBJ1-1; D unclear. Per the germline V gene, CDR1 is SGHVS and CDR2 is FQNEAQ. The CDR3 contains 13 residues. Trimming removed 1 base at V and 8 bases at J, with 11 bases between. The CDR3 DNA reads TGTGCCAGCAGCTTAGGACCCCGGCTGGAAGCTTTCTTT. This encodes CASSLGPRLEAFF. Full variable domain (outside the CDR3, taken from reference TRBV7-8 and TRBJ1-1): GAGVSQSPRYKVAKRGQDVALRCDPISGHVSLFWYQQALGQGPEFLTYFQNEAQLDKSGLPSDRFFAERPEGSVSTLKIQRTQQEDSAVYLCASSLGPRLEAFFGQGTRLTVV.

The V gene is TRBV4-2, the J gene TRBJ2-7, with TRBD2 matching 8 bases. Trimming cost V 1 base and J 0 bases; bases outside gene matches: 11. Germline V gene sequence: CDR1 LGHNA, CDR2 YNFKEQ. The CDR3 is 18 residues long. CDR3 sequence: CASSQGLAGLTPSYEQYF. The CDR3 bases are TGTGCCAGCAGCCAAGGGCTAGCGGGCTTGACACCCTCCTACGAGCAGTACTTC.

This sequence joins TRBV4-1 and TRBJ2-5, with 9 bases identical to TRBD2. CDR1 and CDR2 from the germline V gene are MGHRA and YSYEKL. After removal of 3 bases from V and 0 bases from J, the junction contained 5 bases not matched to a gene. The CDR3 spans 16 residues. The CDR3: CASSQGSGGYQETQYF. CDR3 coding DNA: TGCGCCAGCAGCCAGGGCAGCGGGGGGTACCAAGAGACCCAGTACTTC.

The V call is TRBV12-5, the J call TRBJ1-1, with 7 bases that match TRBD1. Germline CDR1 is LGHNT and CDR2 is FRNRAP. V shed 4 bases and J 3 bases; nucleotides not matched to a gene: 8. The CDR3 consists of 15 residues. In nucleotides, the CDR3 is TGTGCTAGTGGTTGGGAAAGACAGGGATACACTGAAGCTTTCTTT. Translating gives CASGWERQGYTEAFF.

There are a few counts of this clone. The V gene is TRBV18, the J gene TRBJ2-5, with TRBD2 matching 7 bases. The junction had 6 bases not matched to a gene; V was cut back by 3 bases and J by 5 bases. Germline assignment: CDR1 KGHSH and CDR2 LQKENI. This CDR3 is 14 amino acids long. The CDR3 loop is CASSPGLVPETQYF. For the CDR3, the DNA is TGTGCCAGCTCACCCGGACTAGTTCCCGAGACCCAGTACTTC.

The CDR3: CASSWTANTEAFF. CDR3 DNA: TGTGCCAGCAGCTGGACAGCGAACACTGAAGCTTTCTTT. The V call is TRBV7-3, the J call TRBJ1-1; possible D gene TRBD1, 6 bases. CDR1 and CDR2 (germline): SGHTA, FQGTGA. Deletions cut 4 bases from V and 1 base from J, with 7 bases between. The CDR3 covers 13 residues.

This chain uses TRBV15 with TRBJ2-1; 7 nucleotides match TRBD2. Germline loops: CDR1 LNHNV, CDR2 YYDKDF (reference sequence). V gave up 2 bases and J gave up 8 bases; unmatched junction bases: 9. The CDR3 is made up of 15 amino acids. The CDR3 DNA reads as TGTGCCACCAGCAGAATGGGGACGGGAGGAGATGAGCAGTTCTTC. Translating gives CATSRMGTGGDEQFF.

The gene calls are TRBV27 and TRBJ1-1; TRBD1 agrees at 8 bases. V shed 6 bases, J shed 0 bases, and the junction held 9 bases outside the gene matches. Germline CDR1 and CDR2: MNHEY and SMNVEV (reference sequence). The CDR3 covers 16 residues. CDR3 bases: TGTGCCAGCAGGCGCGGGGACAGGATTATGAACACTGAAGCTTTCTTT. Its protein is CASRRGDRIMNTEAFF.

In this sample, this clone turned up once. The V gene is TRBV12-3 or TRBV12-4, the J gene TRBJ1-5; D is unresolved. Trimming removed 5 bases from V and 4 bases from J, with 9 bases in between. The CDR3 runs 13 residues. The CDR3 is CASSKTENQPQHF. The CDR3 region has the DNA TGTGCCAGCAGTAAAACAGAAAATCAGCCCCAGCATTTT.